These 15 T cell receptor beta chains came from one sample sequenced in a study of cytomegalovirus exposure and HLA in healthy donors. The PCR was carried out with 60 Vbeta primers and 13 Jbeta primers. TCRdb's table, derived via immunoSEQ multiplex PCR, lists solely in-frame clones and lacks some. The sample contains fewer than 200,000 clones, less than 85% of which appear only once. The sample consisted of PBMCs. The receptor source for this set is a male donor in good health and CMV-seronegative.

This clone was detected only a few times. The rearrangement uses TRBV7-9 and TRBJ1-1; D not certain. Trimming cost V 1 base and J 0 bases, with 3 bases left between them. Germline values: CDR1 SEHNR, CDR2 FQNEAQ (reference sequence). This CDR3 has 13 residues. The CDR3 loop reads CASSLDMNTEAFF. The CDR3 DNA reads TGTGCCAGCAGCTTAGACATGAACACTGAAGCTTTCTTT.

The chain carries TRBV15 and TRBJ1-5; TRBD1 might be the D (6 bases). V lost 4 bases and J lost 7, with 20 bases in between. Germline V gene lookup returns CDR1 LNHNV and CDR2 YYDKDF (reference sequence). There are 16 residues in the CDR3. The CDR3 protein is CATSTKVGGGEQPQHF. CDR3 coding DNA: TGTGCCACCAGCACCAAAGTCGGCGGGGGCGAGCAGCCCCAGCATTTT.

This clone was detected only a few times. The V gene is TRBV5-4, the J gene TRBJ2-7; D possibly corresponds to TRBD2 (7 bases). CDR3 size: 15 residues. V was cut by 4 bases and J by 0 bases, with 14 bases left in between. Per germline, CDR1 SGHNT and CDR2 YYREEE (reference sequence). CDR3 nucleotides: TGTGCCAGCAGCCGGGCGGGGGCACTCTCCTACGAGCAGTACTTC. This translates into CASSRAGALSYEQYF.

Regarding this clone: One end of the junction is discordant with germline, which a read error may explain. The V gene is TRBV28, the J gene TRBJ2-3, with D maybe TRBD1 (5 bases). Looked up from germline, CDR1 is MDHEN and CDR2 is SYDVKM. The CDR3 contains 12 residues. The CDR3 DNA is TGTGCCAGCAGTCCCGGCACAGGTACGCAGTATTTT. Encoded protein: CASSPGTGTQYF.

V gene TRBV2 combines with J gene TRBJ1-1; a weak D match, TRBD1 (6 bases). The CDR3 consists of 17 residues. Germline V gene lookup returns CDR1 SNHLY and CDR2 FYNNEI. Between the trimmed V and J ends, which lost 3 bases and 0 bases, there was a span of 17 bases. The DNA of the CDR3 is TGTGCCAGCAGTGATAACAGGGCCTCACCTATGAACACTGAAGCTTTCTTT. Protein sequence: CASSDNRASPMNTEAFF. The full variable domain, completed using reference TRBV2 and TRBJ1-1, is EPEVTQTPSHQVTQMGQEVILRCVPISNHLYFYWYRQILGQKVEFLVSFYNNEISEKSEIFDDQFSVERPDGSNFTLKIRSTKLEDSAMYFCASSDNRASPMNTEAFFGQGTRLTVV.

This clone has only one observation. This chain joins TRBV14 and TRBJ2-3, with D maybe TRBD2 (6 bases). The CDR3 has 14 amino acids. The V end lost 6 bases, the J end lost 2 bases, and 12 bases lay between the germline ends. Germline V gives CDR1 SGHDN, CDR2 FVKESK. CDR3 sequence reads: CASRSGTYTDTQYF. The CDR3 nucleotides are TGTGCCAGCAGATCCGGGACTTACACAGATACGCAGTATTTT.

The chain carries TRBV18 and TRBJ1-2; D not certain. The CDR3 is made up of 15 amino acids. Germline loops: CDR1 KGHSH, CDR2 LQKENI. With 4 bases removed from V and 3 bases from J, the gap between germline ends came to 15 bases. Written as DNA, the CDR3 is TGTGCCAGCTCACTCCCCCCTGTCGGTTACTATGGCTACACCTTC. As protein: CASSLPPVGYYGYTF.

CDR3 nucleotides: TGTGCCAGCAGTGAAGAACATAGCGCGTCCTACGAGCAGTACTTC. Amino acids: CASSEEHSASYEQYF. The chain joins TRBV6-1 to TRBJ2-7; the D gene is possibly TRBD2 (5 bases). The V end lost 1 base, the J end lost 1 base, and 11 bases lay between the germline ends. This CDR3 region has 15 residues. The germline CDR1 and CDR2 sequences are MNHNS and SASEGT.

This chain links TRBV10-3 with TRBJ2-2; 10 bases match TRBD1. CDR1 is ENHRY, CDR2 SYGVKD, per germline. CDR3 length: 17 amino acids. V was clipped by 3 bases and J by 7 bases; unmatched bases: 11. CDR3 nucleotides: TGTGCCATCAGTGAAGACGGGACAGGGGTTATTCACGGGGAGCTGTTTTTT. It codes for CAISEDGTGVIHGELFF.

The V and J genes are TRBV9 and TRBJ2-2; no definite D call. The CDR3 totals 14 residues. V was clipped by 3 bases and J by 0 bases, with 6 bases between them. Germline V CDR1 and CDR2: SGDLS, YYNGEE. CDR3 sequence (DNA): TGTGCCAGCAGCGGGCCAGCGAACACCGGGGAGCTGTTTTTT. This encodes CASSGPANTGELFF. Filled out from reference TRBV9 and TRBJ2-2, the complete variable domain reads DSGVTQTPKHLITATGQRVTLRCSPRSGDLSVYWYQQSLDQGLQFLIQYYNGEERAKGNILERFSAQQFPDLHSELNLSSLELGDSALYFCASSGPANTGELFFGEGSRLTVL.

V gene TRBV28 combines with J gene TRBJ2-4, with TRBD2 matching 7 bases. With 2 bases clipped from V and 3 bases from J, the junction kept 7 bases outside the gene matches. The CDR3 loop spans 16 amino acids. The germline V gene encodes CDR1 MDHEN and CDR2 SYDVKM. CDR3 nucleotide sequence: TGTGCCAGCAGTTTAAGGTCCCGGGGGGACAAAAACATTCAGTACTTC. Translated, it gives CASSLRSRGDKNIQYF. The full variable domain, rest sourced from reference TRBV28 and TRBJ2-4, is DVKVTQSSRYLVKRTGEKVFLECVQDMDHENMFWYRQDPGLGLRLIYFSYDVKMKEKGDIPEGYSVSREKKERFSLILESASTNQTSMYLCASSLRSRGDKNIQYFGAGTRLSVL.

The chain recombines TRBV6-5 with TRBJ2-5; D unresolved. Germline-derived CDR1 and CDR2 are MNHEY and SVGAGI. The CDR3 totals 13 residues. The ends were cut back, 6 bases at V and 5 bases at J, with 13 bases in the middle. The CDR3 here is CASRRQNSETQYF. The CDR3 bases are TGTGCCAGCAGACGACAAAATTCGGAGACCCAGTACTTC.

The V gene is TRBV5-4, the J gene TRBJ2-1; no firm D call. Between the trimmed V and J ends, which lost 3 bases and 9 bases, there was a span of 16 bases. This CDR3 is built from 14 residues. Germline V gene lookup returns CDR1 SGHNT and CDR2 YYREEE (reference sequence). As DNA, the CDR3 is TGTGCCAGCAGCTCGGGTGGATCACATGGTGAGCAGTTCTTC. Protein: CASSSGGSHGEQFF.

The chain uses TRBV6-1 and TRBJ2-5; 9 nucleotides agree with TRBD1. Germline values: CDR1 MNHNS, CDR2 SASEGT. The CDR3 totals 15 residues. V trimming: 1 base; J trimming: 10 bases; junction bases outside the gene matches: 10. CDR3 region: CASSEGTGEARVQYF. CDR3 in DNA: TGTGCCAGCAGTGAAGGGACAGGGGAGGCGCGTGTCCAGTACTTC.

Points on this clone: The junction departs from the called germline gene at one end, perhaps through a read error. J is TRBJ1-4 and V is TRBV7-2; D may be TRBD1 (6 bases). The CDR3 has 15 amino acids. Germline CDR1 and CDR2: SGHTA and FQGNSA. CDR3 in amino acids: CASSLVTGNFEELFF. The CDR3 DNA reads TGTGCCAGCAGCCTTGTTACAGGGAATTTTGAAGAACTGTTTTTT.